Listed here are 29 T cell receptor beta chains from one sample, sequenced in a study of cytomegalovirus exposure and HLA in healthy donors. Primers for the PCR totalled 60 Vbeta and 13 Jbeta. Clones were read by immunoSEQ multiplex PCR, and TCRdb kept only the in-frame ones, dropping some. The data show more than 130,000 clones, 75% to 80% seen once. The sequenced material came from PBMCs. Receptors were obtained from a man aged 18 to 30 in good health and CMV-seronegative.

V is TRBV2 and J is TRBJ1-3; D gene uncertain. The V end lost 6 bases, the J end lost 0 bases, and 12 bases lay between the germline ends. The CDR3 has 15 amino acids. The germline gives CDR1 SNHLY, CDR2 FYNNEI. Here the CDR3 reads CASSQTGISGNTIYF. The CDR3 DNA reads TGTGCCAGCAGCCAAACGGGGATCTCTGGAAACACCATATATTTT.

This clone was detected a few times. For the CDR3, the DNA is TGTGCCAGCATCCCTCTAGCGGGGGGCGGAGATACGCAGTATTTT. This translates into CASIPLAGGGDTQYF. The rearrangement joins TRBV6-1 to TRBJ2-3; 11 bases fit TRBD2. The CDR3 runs 15 residues. CDR1 and CDR2 (germline): MNHNS, SASEGT. Trimming at V came to 7 bases and at J to 5 bases, leaving 8 bases not matched to a gene.

This chain connects TRBV25-1 to TRBJ2-2; 10 bases fit TRBD1. This CDR3 has 14 amino acids. Germline V gene sequence: CDR1 MGHDK, CDR2 SYGVNS. Trimming cost V 3 bases and J 8 bases; bases outside gene matches: 3. The CDR3 loop reads CASSDDRGQGELFF. Written as DNA, the CDR3 is TGTGCCAGCAGTGATGACAGGGGGCAGGGGGAGCTGTTTTTT.

The CDR3 nucleotides read TGCGCCAGCAGTGCTGAGGGACAGATAAGCTCCTACGAGCAGTACTTC. Its translation is CASSAEGQISSYEQYF. The rearrangement links TRBV10-2 to TRBJ2-5; 7 positions agree with TRBD1. The J call may be incorrect, as the DNA end agrees better with TRBJ2-7. The CDR3 has 16 residues. Germline V gives CDR1 WSHSY, CDR2 SAAADI.

This chain links TRBV29-1 with TRBJ1-1; 7 nucleotides align to TRBD1. Unmatched junction bases numbered 13, after V lost 7 bases and J lost 2 bases. CDR1 and CDR2 from the germline V gene are SQVTM and ANQGSEA. The CDR3 extends over 15 amino acids. The CDR3 is CSAPTGVALNTEAFF. As DNA, the CDR3 is TGCAGCGCACCTACAGGGGTTGCCCTTAACACTGAAGCTTTCTTT.

The chain is built from TRBV28 and TRBJ1-1; the match to TRBD1 covers 7 bases. Germline CDR1 and CDR2: MDHEN and SYDVKM. CDR3 size: 15 residues. Germline trimming cut 4 bases from V and 4 bases from J; bases unmatched to any gene: 9. The CDR3 DNA reads TGTGCCAGCAGTTCCTTGACAGGGAGGAGCACTGAAGCTTTCTTT. Its protein product is CASSSLTGRSTEAFF. The entire variable domain, with the rest obtained from reference TRBV28 and TRBJ1-1, is as follows: DVKVTQSSRYLVKRTGEKVFLECVQDMDHENMFWYRQDPGLGLRLIYFSYDVKMKEKGDIPEGYSVSREKKERFSLILESASTNQTSMYLCASSSLTGRSTEAFFGQGTRLTVV.

V gene TRBV13 combines with J gene TRBJ2-1, with 8 bases aligning to TRBD2. Germline V lookup: CDR1 PRHDT, CDR2 FYEKMQ (reference sequence). Trimming removed 4 bases from V and 9 bases from J; junction bases left unmatched: 11. This CDR3 contains 15 residues. The CDR3 DNA sequence: TGTGCCAGCAGCTACACGTTGCCCGGGGGGGGTGAGCAGTTCTTC. Its translation is CASSYTLPGGGEQFF.

The genes are TRBV9 and TRBJ1-1; a possible D gene is TRBD1 (5 bases). Germline V gene data show CDR1 as SGDLS and CDR2 as YYNGEE. Between the trimmed V and J ends, which lost 0 bases and 0 bases, there was a span of 18 bases. The CDR3 spans 18 residues. DNA for the CDR3: TGTGCCAGCAGCGTAGTAGCCCTGGGGCCCTATCTGAACACTGAAGCTTTCTTT. This encodes CASSVVALGPYLNTEAFF.

The V gene is TRBV9, the J gene TRBJ2-7; 13 nucleotides line up with TRBD2. Losses at the gene ends were 4 bases for V and 7 bases for J; bases not matched to a gene: 11. The germline V gene has CDR1 SGDLS and CDR2 YYNGEE. This CDR3 contains 16 residues. CDR3 in DNA: TGTGCCAGCAGCCCCCGGACTAGCGGGAGAGGAGAAGAGCAGTACTTC. Protein product: CASSPRTSGRGEEQYF.

The rearrangement links TRBV19 to TRBJ1-4; tentatively, D is TRBD1 (6 bases). The CDR3 consists of 16 residues. Germline CDR1 reads LNHDA; CDR2 reads SQIVND (reference sequence). The V end lost 5 bases, the J end lost 4 bases, and 17 bases lay between the germline ends. CDR3 DNA: TGTGCCAGTAGTGGCCCCCCGGACAGACGTAATGAAAAACTGTTTTTT. As protein: CASSGPPDRRNEKLFF.

The CDR3 sequence: CASSWLAGGPTYEQYF. The CDR3 DNA reads TGTGCCAGCAGTTGGCTAGCGGGGGGTCCAACCTACGAGCAGTACTTC. V usage is TRBV27 and J usage is TRBJ2-7; TRBD2 agrees at 11 bases. The V segment lost 4 bases and the J segment 2 bases; nucleotides outside the gene matches: 7. The germline V gene encodes CDR1 MNHEY and CDR2 SMNVEV (reference sequence). CDR3 size: 16 residues.

The V gene is TRBV6-5, the J gene TRBJ1-2; D gene unclear. Trimming left V 6 bases short and J 8 bases short, with 10 bases between. The CDR3 sequence is 11 residues long. CDR1 and CDR2 (germline): MNHEY, SVGAGI. CDR3 loop: CASRYTEGYTF. The CDR3 DNA reads TGTGCCAGCAGGTATACAGAAGGCTACACCTTC.

Here the CDR3 reads CASRGDRDGLEAFF. In DNA form, the CDR3 reads TGTGCCAGCAGGGGAGACAGGGACGGTCTTGAAGCTTTCTTT. The chain is built from TRBV2 and TRBJ1-1, with TRBD1 matching 7 bases. The germline V gene encodes CDR1 SNHLY and CDR2 FYNNEI. Trimming at V came to 6 bases and at J to 7 bases, leaving 11 bases not matched to a gene. CDR3 length equals 14 residues.

This chain connects TRBV7-9 to TRBJ1-6, with D perhaps matching TRBD1 (5 bases). The CDR3 runs to 16 residues. The germline CDR1 and CDR2 sequences are SEHNR and FQNEAQ (reference sequence). Trimming shortened V by 0 bases and J by 7 bases, and 13 bases separated the two germline ends. The CDR3 DNA reads TGTGCCAGCAGCTTAGCCCTCAGGGCGCGGAATTCACCCCTCCACTTT. Translation: CASSLALRARNSPLHF. The full variable domain, its missing parts supplied by reference TRBV7-9 and TRBJ1-6, is DTGVSQNPRHKITKRGQNVTFRCDPISEHNRLYWYRQTLGQGPEFLTYFQNEAQLEKSRLLSDRFSAERPKGSFSTLEIQRTEQGDSAMYLCASSLALRARNSPLHFGNGTRLTVT.

A few counts support this clone. This chain uses TRBV6-5 with TRBJ1-1, with 10 bases that match TRBD1. J lost 0 bases, V lost 7 bases, and 5 bases had no gene match. Germline CDR1 is MNHEY and CDR2 is SVGAGI. CDR3 size: 15 residues. Here the CDR3 reads CASNWDRGLNTEAFF. CDR3 nucleotide sequence: TGTGCCAGCAATTGGGACAGGGGTCTGAACACTGAAGCTTTCTTT.

This clone was seen only a few times. The chain links TRBV11-3 to TRBJ1-1, with TRBD1 matching 8 bases. V was pared by 5 bases and J by 4 bases, with 18 bases of the junction left unmatched. Germline CDR1 SGHNT, CDR2 YENEEA. This CDR3 spans 18 amino acids. CDR3 DNA: TGTGCCAGCAGCCCTAGGGGGGGGGCAGGGGGCGAGGGCACTGAAGCTTTCTTT. Residues: CASSPRGGAGGEGTEAFF. Full variable domain (rest looked up from reference TRBV11-3 and TRBJ1-1): EAGVVQSPRYKIIEKKQPVAFWCNPISGHNTLYWYLQNLGQGPELLIRYENEEAVDDSQLPKDRFSAERLKGVDSTLKIQPAELGDSAVYLCASSPRGGAGGEGTEAFFGQGTRLTVV.

The rearrangement joins TRBV5-1 to TRBJ2-2; TRBD2 agrees at 9 bases. This CDR3 comprises 15 residues. The germline gives CDR1 SGHRS, CDR2 YFSETQ. V was pared by 2 bases and J by 6 bases, with 5 bases of the junction left unmatched. CDR3 DNA sequence: TGCGCCAGCAGCTTCTCTAGCGGGATGGCCGGGGAGCTGTTTTTT. Its protein product is CASSFSSGMAGELFF.

The CDR3 region has the DNA TGTGCCAGCAGCTTAGGCGGGTCCGGGACTAGCCCCTACAATGAGCAGTTCTTC. As protein: CASSLGGSGTSPYNEQFF. The rearrangement joins TRBV7-2 to TRBJ2-1, with 9 bases aligning to TRBD2. The junction had 9 bases not matched to a gene; V was cut back by 1 base and J by 2 bases. The CDR3 has 18 residues. CDR1 SGHTA and CDR2 FQGNSA come from the germline V gene.

The rearrangement joins TRBV19 to TRBJ2-7, with 8 nucleotides matching TRBD1. Germline CDR1 and CDR2: LNHDA and SQIVND (reference sequence). The CDR3 is made up of 15 amino acids. After removal of 1 base from V and 6 bases from J, the junction contained 8 bases not matched to a gene. In DNA form, the CDR3 reads TGTGCCAGTAGTATAGCAGGACAGGGTGCGGGCGAGCAGTACTTC. This codes for CASSIAGQGAGEQYF.

The chain couples TRBV28 to TRBJ1-6; the match to TRBD1 covers 9 bases. J gave up 9 bases and V 3 bases, and 9 bases lay outside the gene matches. Germline values: CDR1 MDHEN, CDR2 SYDVKM. The CDR3 sequence is 16 residues long. The CDR3 here is CASSFYRGRRGSPLHF. The CDR3 region has the DNA TGTGCCAGCAGTTTTTACAGGGGGCGGCGGGGTTCACCCCTCCACTTT.

V and J are TRBV5-4 and TRBJ1-2; 12 positions agree with TRBD1. The V and J ends lost 0 bases and 7 bases, in that order; junction bases with no gene match: 4. Germline V gene lookup returns CDR1 SGHNT and CDR2 YYREEE (reference sequence). This CDR3 is 15 amino acids long. Here the CDR3 DNA reads TGTGCCAGCAGCTTGGTAGGGACAGGGGGCTTTGGCTACACCTTC. Protein sequence: CASSLVGTGGFGYTF. The variable domain in full, completed from reference TRBV5-4 and TRBJ1-2, reads ETGVTQSPTHLIKTRGQQVTLRCSSQSGHNTVSWYQQALGQGPQFIFQYYREEENGRGNFPPRFSGLQFPNYSSELNVNALELDDSALYLCASSLVGTGGFGYTFGSGTRLTVV.

This sequence joins TRBV15 and TRBJ1-2; TRBD1 aligns across 8 bases. Germline CDR1 and CDR2: LNHNV and YYDKDF (reference sequence). The trim removed 0 bases at V and 1 base at J, leaving 4 bases unmatched. This CDR3 has 16 residues. The CDR3 loop reads CATSRDPTGVNYGYTF. The CDR3 DNA reads as TGTGCCACCAGCAGAGATCCGACAGGGGTTAACTATGGCTACACCTTC. The complete variable domain, with remaining parts taken from reference TRBV15 and TRBJ1-2, reads DAMVIQNPRYQVTQFGKPVTLSCSQTLNHNVMYWYQQKSSQAPKLLFHYYDKDFNNEADTPDNFQSRRPNTSFCFLDIRSPGLGDTAMYLCATSRDPTGVNYGYTFGSGTRLTVV.

V usage is TRBV9 and J usage is TRBJ2-1; 9 positions agree with TRBD2. J gave up 8 bases and V 1 base, and 13 bases lay outside the gene matches. Germline V gives CDR1 SGDLS, CDR2 YYNGEE. The CDR3 has 17 amino acids. The CDR3 DNA is TGTGCCAGCAGCGTACGTTTGAGGGCGGGGGGGCGCGATGAGCAGTTCTTC. Residues: CASSVRLRAGGRDEQFF.

This clone came up a few times. This sequence joins TRBV5-5 and TRBJ2-7; 8 positions match TRBD1. The germline CDR1 and CDR2 sequences are SGHKS and YYEKEE (reference sequence). Germline trimming cut 2 bases from V and 4 bases from J; bases unmatched to any gene: 5. The CDR3 length is 14 residues. The CDR3 sequence: CASSFTGGQYEQYF. In nucleotides, the CDR3 is TGTGCCAGCAGCTTCACAGGGGGACAATACGAGCAGTACTTC. Complete variable domain (other parts from reference TRBV5-5 and TRBJ2-7): DAGVTQSPTHLIKTRGQQVTLRCSPISGHKSVSWYQQVLGQGPQFIFQYYEKEERGRGNFPDRFSARQFPNYSSELNVNALLLGDSALYLCASSFTGGQYEQYFGPGTRLTVT.

The rearrangement links TRBV6-4 to TRBJ1-3, with D perhaps TRBD1 (5 bases). Trimming stripped 0 bases from V and 0 bases from J, with 18 bases between. CDR3 length: 19 residues. Per the germline V gene, CDR1 is MRHNA and CDR2 is SNTAGT. CDR3 in amino acids: CASSDSICRQKNSGNTIYF. Here the CDR3 DNA reads TGTGCCAGCAGTGACTCGATATGCCGACAGAAAAACTCTGGAAACACCATATATTTT.

The chain links TRBV9 to TRBJ2-1; the match to TRBD2 covers 11 bases. CDR1 and CDR2 from the germline V gene are SGDLS and YYNGEE. CDR3 length: 16 residues. The ends lost 4 bases at V and 3 bases at J; junction bases unmatched: 6. The CDR3 reads CASSSLAGGGYNEQFF. As DNA, the CDR3 is TGTGCCAGCAGCTCATTAGCGGGAGGGGGCTACAATGAGCAGTTCTTC.

Here the CDR3 reads CASSFLGAPSYEQYF. The CDR3 DNA is TGTGCCAGCAGTTTCCTGGGGGCGCCTTCCTACGAGCAGTACTTC. The genes are TRBV28 and TRBJ2-7; perhaps TRBD1 as D (6 bases). V lost 3 bases to trimming and J lost 1 base, with 13 bases between them. The CDR3 is 15 residues long. From germline, CDR1 is MDHEN and CDR2 SYDVKM.

The gene calls are TRBV2 and TRBJ1-2; D is unclear. CDR3 size: 13 residues. Trimming left V 6 bases short and J 1 base short, with 9 bases between. The V gene's germline CDR1 is SNHLY and CDR2 FYNNEI. Here the CDR3 DNA reads TGTGCCAGCAGAAACAGTTATAACTATGGCTACACCTTC. Translating it yields CASRNSYNYGYTF.

The V call is TRBV6-6, the J call TRBJ2-3, with 11 bases lining up with TRBD2. Per the germline V gene, CDR1 is MNHNY and CDR2 is SVGAGI (reference sequence). Losses at the gene ends were 7 bases for V and 1 base for J; bases not matched to a gene: 7. This CDR3 has 16 residues. The CDR3 reads CASTTSGSRGTDTQYF. For the CDR3, the DNA is TGTGCCAGCACTACTAGCGGGAGCCGGGGCACAGATACGCAGTATTTT.